These 23 T cell receptor beta chains were sequenced from one sample in a study of T cells after yellow fever vaccination (dated 2019 in TCRdb). The sample's treatment or condition label is to be understood as: live attenuated yellow fever vaccine strain. Receptors were amplified or captured by 5' RACE. Instrument used: Illumina HiSeq 2500. The public reads were run again by TCRdb, first through fastp at Q25 and then through MiXCR, and only productive beta chains were kept. Identical CDR3 proteins give one entry, which carries the most common genes and DNA. The sample table shows some 54,000 distinct CDR3 sequences, and about 6.6% are seen once. The ten most abundant clones make up approximately 24% of the sample. Sequenced here: CD8+ T cells not binding an NS4B(214-222) dextramer, sorted from PBMCs, sampled roughly 47 days after the first yellow fever vaccination. This specimen's cell subset or site label, per the study, means: NS4B epitope dextramer-negative CD8 T cells. The receptors come from a man aged 18-30 years who received the YFV17D yellow fever vaccine.

The chain joins TRBV9 to TRBJ1-1, with D uncertain. V gave up 4 bases and J gave up 0 bases, with 16 bases separating them. The CDR3 is made up of 16 amino acids. Germline CDR1 is SGDLS and CDR2 is YYNGEE. The CDR3 DNA reads as TGTGCCAGCAGCCCCTCAATGGGAAGCTTGAACACTGAAGCTTTCTTT. Translated, it gives CASSPSMGSLNTEAFF. Full variable domain (rest looked up from reference TRBV9 and TRBJ1-1): DSGVTQTPKHLITATGQRVTLRCSPRSGDLSVYWYQQSLDQGLQFLIQYYNGEERAKGNILERFSAQQFPDLHSELNLSSLELGDSALYFCASSPSMGSLNTEAFFGQGTRLTVV.

There are a few counts of this clonotype. The rearrangement links TRBV7-2 to TRBJ2-4; D tentatively reads TRBD1 or TRBD2 (5 bases each). V was cut by 5 bases and J by 6 bases, with 20 bases left in between. The CDR3 runs to 16 residues. Per the germline V gene, CDR1 is SGHTA and CDR2 is FQGNSA. The CDR3 is CASSTRWQGVINIQYF. CDR3 DNA sequence: TGTGCCAGCAGCACGCGGTGGCAGGGAGTTATAAACATTCAGTACTTC.

The chain joins TRBV27 to TRBJ2-4, with 7 bases that match TRBD1. Losses at the gene ends were 4 bases for V and 0 bases for J; bases not matched to a gene: 12. Germline CDR1 MNHEY, CDR2 SMNVEV (reference sequence). The CDR3 runs 18 residues. CDR3 residues: CASSSTPGQRLAKNIQYF. The CDR3 DNA reads as TGTGCCAGCAGTTCCACCCCGGGACAGAGACTAGCCAAAAACATTCAGTACTTC.

This clonotype was seen ten or more times. V gene TRBV29-1 combines with J gene TRBJ1-2; no firm D call. The CDR3 has 13 amino acids. Germline V gene sequence: CDR1 SQVTM, CDR2 ANQGSEA. Trimming took off 7 bases at V and 5 bases at J, with 17 bases between the two ends. CDR3 bases: TGCAGCGCCCGTCCGATGAGTAGTTATGGCTACACCTTC. As protein: CSARPMSSYGYTF.

Many counts were recorded for this clonotype. The chain combines TRBV7-3 with TRBJ2-2, with D unclear. CDR3 length equals 14 residues. Trimming cost V 2 bases and J 0 bases, with 4 bases left between them. From germline, CDR1 is SGHTA and CDR2 FQGTGA. DNA of the CDR3: TGTGCCAGCAGCTTAGCGGCGAACACCGGGGAGCTGTTTTTT. This codes for CASSLAANTGELFF.

This clonotype was detected only a few times. The CDR3 region has the DNA TGTGCCAGCAGTTACGGACGGTACGAGCAGTACTTC. Its translation is CASSYGRYEQYF. The chain uses TRBV6-5 and TRBJ2-7; no firm D call. V was shortened by 2 bases and J by 4 bases, with 6 bases between the two germline ends. The CDR3 is made up of 12 amino acids. Germline V gene sequence: CDR1 MNHEY, CDR2 SVGAGI.

The rearrangement uses TRBV7-2 and TRBJ1-1; tentatively, D is TRBD1 (5 bases). Germline-derived CDR1 and CDR2 are SGHTA and FQGNSA. The CDR3 contains 15 residues. The V gene lost 1 base and the J gene lost 2 bases, with 11 bases spanning the gap. The CDR3 coding sequence is TGTGCCAGCAGCTTAGGATGGGGGGAAAACACTGAAGCTTTCTTT. Protein: CASSLGWGENTEAFF. The full variable domain, completed using reference TRBV7-2 and TRBJ1-1, is GAGVSQSPSNKVTEKGKDVELRCDPISGHTALYWYRQSLGQGLEFLIYFQGNSAPDKSGLPSDRFSAERTGGSVSTLTIQRTQQEDSAVYLCASSLGWGENTEAFFGQGTRLTVV.

This clonotype was counted only a few times. V gene TRBV6-1 combines with J gene TRBJ2-4; 9 bases are a match to TRBD2. CDR1 is MNHNS and CDR2 is SASEGT in the germline V gene. Losses at the gene ends were 6 bases for V and 8 bases for J; bases not matched to a gene: 17. This CDR3 spans 17 amino acids. CDR3: CASSPRGGGGASDIQYF. The CDR3 bases are TGTGCCAGCAGCCCCCGGGGGGGCGGGGGGGCCTCAGACATTCAGTACTTC.

The V call is TRBV3-1, the J call TRBJ2-7; 8 bases match TRBD2. The length of the CDR3 is 17 residues. V lost 11 bases and J lost 0; bases outside the gene matches: 18. The germline gives CDR1 LGHDT, CDR2 YNNKEL (reference sequence). The CDR3 loop is CASCQDPLRGASYEQYF. CDR3 DNA sequence: TGTGCCTCCTGCCAAGATCCTCTGCGGGGGGCCTCCTACGAGCAGTACTTC.

This clonotype was found many times. The chain recombines TRBV20-1 with TRBJ1-6; no clear D. Germline assignment: CDR1 DFQATT and CDR2 SNEGSKA (reference sequence). There are 14 residues in the CDR3. With 6 bases removed from V and 12 bases from J, the gap between germline ends came to 21 bases. The DNA of the CDR3 is TGCAGTGCGATGGACCTCGGGCCGTTGGGACCCCTCCACTTT. Its protein is CSAMDLGPLGPLHF.

This clonotype was seen a few times. The genes are TRBV6-5 and TRBJ2-3; D is perhaps TRBD1 (6 bases). From germline, CDR1 is MNHEY and CDR2 SVGAGI. Trimming removed 6 bases from V and 3 bases from J, with 13 bases in between. CDR3 length: 14 amino acids. For the CDR3, the DNA is TGTGCCAGCAGCCAGGTAGGGGGAACAGATACGCAGTATTTT. Protein product: CASSQVGGTDTQYF.

This clonotype occurred many times. This chain joins TRBV6-5 and TRBJ1-1; tentative D call: TRBD1 (6 bases). The V gene's germline CDR1 is MNHEY and CDR2 SVGAGI. V was trimmed by 0 bases and J by 1 base, leaving 12 bases between them. CDR3 size: 16 residues. Here the CDR3 DNA reads TGTGCCAGCAGTTACTCTTATCCCAGGGGGAACACTGAAGCTTTCTTT. Its protein product is CASSYSYPRGNTEAFF.

This clonotype was found a few times. This chain links TRBV20-1 with TRBJ2-5; the D gene is possibly TRBD2 (7 bases). The germline CDR1 and CDR2 sequences are DFQATT and SNEGSKA (reference sequence). Trimming removed 3 bases from V and 7 bases from J, with 15 bases in between. The CDR3 runs to 13 residues. CDR3 protein: CSARFPGEGTQYF. Written as DNA, the CDR3 is TGCAGTGCTAGGTTTCCAGGGGAGGGGACCCAGTACTTC.

By share of the sample, this clonotype is medium-sized. This chain links TRBV4-1 with TRBJ2-1; the match to TRBD2 covers 7 bases. With V trimmed by 1 base and J by 0 bases, 0 bases remained unmatched. Germline CDR1 reads MGHRA; CDR2 reads YSYEKL. This CDR3 is built from 15 residues. DNA of the CDR3: TGCGCCAGCAGCCAAGCGGGGGGCTCCTACAATGAGCAGTTCTTC. Translated: CASSQAGGSYNEQFF.

The V gene is TRBV13, the J gene TRBJ2-2; D ambiguous. V was trimmed by 5 bases and J by 2 bases, leaving 12 bases between them. The CDR3 has 15 residues. Per the germline V gene, CDR1 is PRHDT and CDR2 is FYEKMQ (reference sequence). This CDR3 reads CASSPALSNTGELFF. The CDR3 bases are TGTGCCAGCAGCCCCGCCTTGTCCAACACCGGGGAGCTGTTTTTT.

This clonotype has only a few counts. The rearrangement links TRBV20-1 to TRBJ2-1; TRBD2 aligns across 8 bases. Unmatched junction bases numbered 20, after V lost 7 bases and J lost 6 bases. CDR1 is DFQATT, CDR2 SNEGSKA, per germline (reference sequence). This CDR3 contains 17 residues. In DNA, the CDR3 is TGCAGTGTTCTCCGGCGTATGTGGACTAGCCCACTCAATGAGCAGTTCTTC. It translates to CSVLRRMWTSPLNEQFF.

This clonotype was found many times. V gene TRBV4-2 combines with J gene TRBJ1-1; D remains ambiguous. The CDR3 spans 16 residues. The V and J ends lost 1 base and 3 bases respectively, with 15 bases between them. Germline CDR1 reads LGHNA; CDR2 reads YNFKEQ. The CDR3 DNA reads TGTGCCAGCAGCCAAGCCCTCCACGGCGCCGACACTGAAGCTTTCTTT. Its protein is CASSQALHGADTEAFF.

This clonotype was seen a few times. The chain uses TRBV27 and TRBJ2-1; 7 bases line up with TRBD1. Trimming took 6 bases from V and 6 from J; bases not matched to a gene: 11. Germline V gene data show CDR1 as MNHEY and CDR2 as SMNVEV (reference sequence). The CDR3 runs to 15 residues. CDR3 DNA sequence: TGTGCCAGCAGCTACAGTCCCAACAGGGGCAATGAGCAGTTCTTC. Amino acid sequence: CASSYSPNRGNEQFF.

This clonotype has at least ten counts. The V and J genes are TRBV7-2 and TRBJ2-5, with D possibly being TRBD1 (5 bases). CDR3 length: 14 amino acids. Germline CDR1 and CDR2: SGHTA and FQGNSA. Trimming shortened V by 5 bases and J by 5 bases, and 15 bases separated the two germline ends. The CDR3 spells CASSKRQFMETQYF. The DNA for the CDR3 is TGTGCCAGCAGCAAGCGACAGTTTATGGAGACCCAGTACTTC. Drawing the rest from reference TRBV7-2 and TRBJ2-5, the complete variable domain is GAGVSQSPSNKVTEKGKDVELRCDPISGHTALYWYRQSLGQGLEFLIYFQGNSAPDKSGLPSDRFSAERTGGSVSTLTIQRTQQEDSAVYLCASSKRQFMETQYFGPGTRLLVL.

This clonotype has ten or more counts. The chain recombines TRBV5-6 with TRBJ1-2, with 10 bases lining up with TRBD1. The CDR3 totals 13 residues. CDR1 and CDR2 from the germline V gene are SGHDT and YYEEEE. Trimming cost V 3 bases and J 8 bases; bases outside gene matches: 4. CDR3 nucleotides: TGTGCCAGCAGCTACGGGACAGGGGAAGGCTACACCTTC. It specifies CASSYGTGEGYTF.

This clonotype was counted only a few times. The V gene is TRBV30, the J gene TRBJ1-2; tentatively, D is TRBD1 (6 bases). CDR1 is GTSNPN, CDR2 SVGIG, per germline (reference sequence). There are 13 residues in the CDR3. Trimming shortened V by 1 base and J by 2 bases, and 8 bases separated the two germline ends. The CDR3 nucleotides are TGTGCCTGGAGTGGAGGGGGAAACTATGGCTACACCTTC. Encoded protein: CAWSGGGNYGYTF.

This chain connects TRBV6-2 or TRBV6-3 to TRBJ2-1, with 8 bases identical to TRBD1. CDR1 MNHEY and CDR2 SVGEGT come from the germline V gene. The length of the CDR3 is 16 residues. Trimming cost V 0 bases and J 5 bases; bases outside gene matches: 6. The CDR3 is CASSYSTGQANNEQFF. In DNA, the CDR3 is TGTGCCAGCAGTTACTCGACGGGACAGGCAAACAATGAGCAGTTCTTC.

This clonotype was seen only a few times. The chain is built from TRBV16 and TRBJ1-1; D gene uncertain. The V end was cut by 4 bases, the J end by 0 bases, with 9 bases between. Per the germline V gene, CDR1 is KGHSY and CDR2 is FQNENV. This CDR3 spans 14 amino acids. The CDR3: CASSPSDMNTEAFF. CDR3 nucleotide sequence: TGTGCCAGCAGCCCTTCCGACATGAACACTGAAGCTTTCTTT.